This TCR beta chain was documented in a study of T cells in Graves' hyperthyroidism and ophthalmopathy. What was amplified from RNA transcripts were TCR beta CDR3 regions. TCR CDR3 underwent first-round RT-PCR with the HTBI primer set. TCRdb processed the multiplex PCR reads anew with MiXCR; each CDR3 protein has one entry. The table shows 300,000 to 450,000 distinct CDR3 sequences, with approximately 25% occurring only once. With 2 bases clipped from V and 2 bases from J, the junction kept 8 bases outside the gene matches. The CDR3 spans 16 residues. Per the germline V gene, CDR1 is SGHVS and CDR2 is FQNEAQ.

The TCR sequence derives from a middle-aged man with Graves' hyperthyroidism. Specimen: blood. The V gene is TRBV7-8, the J gene TRBJ2-5; 7 bases align to TRBD2. This CDR3 reads CASSLLGGRGQETQYF. CDR3 sequence (DNA): TGTGCCAGCAGCTTACTGGGCGGGAGAGGTCAAGAGACCCAGTACTTC.